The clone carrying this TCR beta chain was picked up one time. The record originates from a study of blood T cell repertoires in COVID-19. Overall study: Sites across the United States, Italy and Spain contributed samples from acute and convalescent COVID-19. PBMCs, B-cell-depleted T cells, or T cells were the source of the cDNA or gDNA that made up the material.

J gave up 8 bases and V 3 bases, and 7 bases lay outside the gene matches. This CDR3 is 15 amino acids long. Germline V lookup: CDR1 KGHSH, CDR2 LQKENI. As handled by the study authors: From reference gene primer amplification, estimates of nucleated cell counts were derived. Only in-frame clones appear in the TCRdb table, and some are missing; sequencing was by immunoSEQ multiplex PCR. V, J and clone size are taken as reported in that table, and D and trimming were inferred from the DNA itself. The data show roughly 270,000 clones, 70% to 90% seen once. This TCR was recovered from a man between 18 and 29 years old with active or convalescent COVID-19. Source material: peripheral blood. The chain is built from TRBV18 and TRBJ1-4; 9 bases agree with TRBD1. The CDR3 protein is CASSPQGQGSEKLFF. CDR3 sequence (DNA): TGTGCCAGCTCACCCCAGGGACAGGGCTCCGAAAAACTGTTTTTT.